This paragraph covers one T cell receptor beta chain sequence. The target of this receptor is not known. No base qualities exist here, and no much larger clone lies one base off it. The sample contains more than one DNA sequence encoding this CDR3. The source of the sample is a study of blood T cell repertoires in COVID-19 (dated by TCRdb to 2018 to 2020). In terms of the full investigation: Collaborator samples came from the United States, Italy and Spain and covered acute and convalescent phases of COVID-19. The dataset comprised deeply sampled blood TCRbeta repertoires from subjects exposed to, actively infected with, or recovered from COVID-19. Where available, HLA class I and class II types were taken from metadata supplied by the sample provider and were not determined by assay-based typing. Samples were obtained from the ongoing ImmuneRACE study (first 160 participants) and from 1,254 subjects provided by 6 global collaborators. The material from the prospective study consisted of cDNA or gDNA derived from T cells, B-cell-depleted T cells, or PBMCs. Sample metadata almost always included a de-identified subject ID, COVID-19 status, age in years and sex. The repertoires were released in a freely available public database intended as a resource for research on the immune response to SARS-CoV-2. On the study overall, not on this receptor specifically: The amount of clinical and demographic metadata varied by source and participant and was provided uncurated.

In the prospective study, participants were roughly 18 to 89 years old, resided in about 25 geographic areas of the United States, and were enrolled through a virtual design. To assign participants to cohorts, the prospective study relied on clinical history that participants themselves reported in a screening survey and a study questionnaire. Recovered participants in ImmuneRACE Cohort 3 were defined by two consecutive negative NP/OP PCR tests, clearance by a healthcare professional, or resolution of symptoms. Mobile phlebotomists in the prospective study collected whole blood, serum and a nasopharyngeal or oropharyngeal swab from every participant. Prospective study participants could optionally give additional blood draws and questionnaires over a 2-month period. Prospective study blood samples were shipped either frozen or at room temperature before DNA extraction. The junction shows trimming of 6 bases on V and 5 bases on J, plus 13 bases between the germline ends. The CDR3 holds 13 amino acids from the cysteine to the phenylalanine. Only the CDR3 portion is preserved as DNA: 39 bases, with reading frame beginning at the first base. The germline V gene supplies CDR1 MDHEN and CDR2 SYDVKM.

The immunoSEQ Assay, a bias-controlled multiplex PCR, was used to amplify TCRbeta CDR3 regions from genomic DNA. The authors' analysis ran thus. The number of nucleated cells in each sample was estimated from the amplification of reference gene primers within the assay. Sequence reads were collapsed and filtered to measure the absolute abundance of every unique TCRbeta CDR3 rearrangement. Productive Simpson clonality was computed per sample as the square root of Simpson's diversity index over productive rearrangements. This immuneACCESS table, as held by TCRdb, lists in-frame sequences with V and J called but not all clones. Of the missing ones, under half trace to an unresolved V gene in checked studies; the others have no known cause. From that table come the V and J calls and clone size; the DNA was used to work out D and trimming. The sample table lists around 290,000 clones, roughly 90% of them with a count of one. About 1% of the sample comes from the top ten.

This chain joins TRBV28 to TRBJ1-2; possibly the D gene is TRBD1, per 5 matching bases. The sequencing sample was made of PBMCs or T cells enriched from blood (not recorded which). The clonotype originates from a woman aged 25 to 45 who had recovered from COVID-19. CDR3 loop: CASSFGGGYGYTF. In nucleotide form, the sequence is TGTGCCAGCAGCTTCGGGGGAGGGTATGGCTACACCTTC.